Listed here are 6 T cell receptor beta chains from one sample, sequenced in a study of CD8 T cells in ankylosing spondylitis (dated by TCRdb to 2015 to 2018). Library creation used 5' RACE. Instrument used: Illumina HiSeq 2500. The public reads were reanalyzed by TCRdb: fastp trimming at Q25, MiXCR alignment, in-frame beta chains only. Rows with a matching CDR3 protein are joined into one entry that keeps the most common DNA and genes. The sample table holds around 150,000 distinct CDR3 sequences, of which about 9.9% were seen once. The top ten clones comprise about 27% of the sample. The sample was blood, either unsorted or a sorted T cell fraction (not recorded which). The receptors were gathered from a male donor with ankylosing spondylitis or in good health (not recorded which).

The table lists this clonotype with a few counts. The chain has TRBV6-1 and TRBJ1-3, with D possibly matching TRBD1 (6 bases). V was shortened by 4 bases and J by 2 bases, with 15 bases between the two germline ends. CDR1 MNHNS and CDR2 SASEGT come from the germline V gene. The CDR3 is 16 amino acids. The chain's CDR3 is CASSVVQGGAGNTIYF. CDR3 coding DNA: TGTGCCAGCAGTGTCGTACAAGGGGGGGCTGGAAACACCATATATTTT.

This clonotype was counted at least ten times. This sequence joins TRBV7-6 and TRBJ1-2; weak D call: TRBD1 (6 bases). CDR3 size: 14 residues. V lost 1 base, J lost 6 bases, and 12 bases lay in between. Germline-derived CDR1 and CDR2 are SGHVS and FNYEAQ. The CDR3 DNA reads TGTGCCAGCAGCTTAGGTTTCGGGGGGCATGGCTACACCTTC. Protein product: CASSLGFGGHGYTF.

The chain joins TRBV11-2 to TRBJ1-5; D perhaps matches TRBD1 (5 bases). This CDR3 has 18 amino acids. Germline lookup yields CDR1 SGHAT and CDR2 FQNNGV. Trimming shortened V by 1 base and J by 5 bases, and 21 bases separated the two germline ends. The CDR3 bases are TGTGCCAGCAGCTTAGGTGGCGGGTGGGGCGGCGATTATCAGCCCCAGCATTTT. Translation: CASSLGGGWGGDYQPQHF.

This clonotype was seen repeatedly, ten times or more. The J gene is TRBJ2-2, the V gene TRBV28; 8 positions match TRBD1. V gave up 4 bases and J gave up 0 bases; unmatched junction bases: 7. Germline CDR1 MDHEN, CDR2 SYDVKM. This CDR3 comprises 17 residues. The CDR3 region has the DNA TGTGCCAGCAGTTCCACTCAGGGACAGGCGAACACCGGGGAGCTGTTTTTT. Translating gives CASSSTQGQANTGELFF.

The chain carries TRBV10-3 and TRBJ2-1; D possibly corresponds to TRBD2 (7 bases). V lost 6 bases to trimming and J lost 8 bases, with 17 bases between them. The germline gives CDR1 ENHRY, CDR2 SYGVKD. The CDR3 contains 14 residues. CDR3 bases: TGTGCCATCAGAGGGGGGCTAGCGGCCGATGAGCAGTTCTTC. Amino acids: CAIRGGLAADEQFF.

This clonotype was observed many times. This rearrangement joins TRBV24-1 to TRBJ2-3, with no clear D. The CDR3 has 14 amino acids. Deletions cut 5 bases from V and 2 bases from J, with 10 bases between. CDR1 and CDR2 (germline): KGHDR, SFDVKD. CDR3 residues: CATSGRLATDTQYF. The CDR3 DNA follows: TGTGCCACCAGTGGACGCCTCGCCACAGATACGCAGTATTTT.